This paragraph covers one TCR beta chain sequence. It was during active infection that Seattle patients were enrolled and then longitudinally followed. Germline CDR1 reads MDHEN; CDR2 reads SYDVKM. The V segment lost 4 bases and the J segment 4 bases; nucleotides outside the gene matches: 8. This CDR3 is built from 17 residues. This entry belongs to a study of blood T cell repertoires in COVID-19. Study at large: COVID-19 samples collected from the United States, Italy and Spain covered acute and convalescent phases.

Sequencing used immunoSEQ multiplex PCR; TCRdb keeps in-frame clones, though not all of them. The sample has under 95,000 clones, 75% to 85% seen once; the top ten hold 9.6%. This TCR derives from a man aged 50 to 60 with COVID-19, enrolled during active disease. The sequenced material came from peripheral blood. The rearrangement joins TRBV28 to TRBJ1-6; 9 bases fit TRBD1. As DNA, the CDR3 is TGTGCCAGCAGTTCTCCGGGACAGGGACTTTATAATTCACCCCTCCACTTT. This gives the protein CASSSPGQGLYNSPLHF.